Presented here are 31 T cell receptor beta chains from one specimen sequenced in a study of T cell responses to AZD1222 COVID-19 vaccine. Using immunoSEQ multiplex PCR, the repertoire was profiled, and TCRdb retains in-frame clones only, with some absent. The data show tens of thousands of clones, with about 74% seen just once and under 7.5% held by the top ten. Sequenced here: peripheral blood, sampled on day 0 of AZD1222 vaccination. The origin of the receptors is an adult in good health.

The chain has TRBV29-1 and TRBJ2-2; 12 nucleotides line up with TRBD2. V shed 6 bases and J 7 bases; nucleotides not matched to a gene: 3. CDR1 is SQVTM and CDR2 is ANQGSEA in the germline V gene. The CDR3 loop spans 13 amino acids. CDR3 loop: CSVRLAGDGELFF. CDR3 DNA sequence: TGCAGCGTACGACTAGCGGGAGACGGGGAGCTGTTTTTT.

CDR3 in amino acids: CASSDGLAGFRNEQFF. The CDR3 DNA is TGTGCCAGCAGCGATGGACTAGCGGGCTTTAGGAATGAGCAGTTCTTC. This chain links TRBV7-2 with TRBJ2-1; 11 nucleotides match TRBD2. CDR1 SGHTA and CDR2 FQGNSA come from the germline V gene. The CDR3 is 16 amino acids. The J segment lost 7 bases and the V segment lost 5 bases, leaving 10 bases of the junction unmatched.

The genes are TRBV5-1 and TRBJ1-4; 12 bases align to TRBD1. The CDR3 is 14 amino acids. The V gene end was trimmed by 4 bases and the J gene end by 13 bases; junction bases not matched to a gene: 8. CDR1 and CDR2 (germline): SGHRS, YFSETQ. This CDR3 is CASSLGQGARTLFF. The CDR3 DNA is TGCGCCAGCAGCCTGGGACAGGGGGCGCGAACACTGTTTTTT.

The CDR3 bases are TGTGCCAGCTCACCGTCCGGGTTCACAGATACGCAGTATTTT. Protein product: CASSPSGFTDTQYF. The chain is built from TRBV18 and TRBJ2-3; D ambiguous. The CDR3 contains 14 residues. V dropped 3 bases and J dropped 2 bases, with 9 bases sitting between them. CDR1 KGHSH and CDR2 LQKENI come from the germline V gene.

The chain combines TRBV14 with TRBJ1-2; D ambiguous. This CDR3 has 14 amino acids. Germline CDR1 is SGHDN and CDR2 is FVKESK. V dropped 1 base and J dropped 2 bases, with 8 bases sitting between them. CDR3 nucleotide sequence: TGTGCCAGCAGCCAAGTATCACAGAACTATGGCTACACCTTC. Protein: CASSQVSQNYGYTF. The complete variable domain, with remaining parts taken from reference TRBV14 and TRBJ1-2, reads EAGVTQFPSHSVIEKGQTVTLRCDPISGHDNLYWYRRVMGKEIKFLLHFVKESKQDESGMPNNRFLAERTGGTYSTLKVQPAELEDSGVYFCASSQVSQNYGYTFGSGTRLTVV.

This clone was seen more than once but under ten times. This sequence joins TRBV5-1 and TRBJ1-4; D unclear. CDR1 and CDR2 from the germline V gene are SGHRS and YFSETQ. The CDR3 spans 16 residues. V was cut by 1 base and J by 0 bases, with 10 bases left in between. In DNA, the CDR3 is TGCGCCAGCAGCTTGACAGCTCTTACAACTAATGAAAAACTGTTTTTT. Its translation: CASSLTALTTNEKLFF.

This chain connects TRBV30 to TRBJ2-1; possibly TRBD1 for D (6 bases). The ends were cut back, 3 bases at V and 4 bases at J, with 10 bases in the middle. The CDR3 extends over 13 amino acids. The germline CDR1 and CDR2 sequences are GTSNPN and SVGIG (reference sequence). The CDR3 DNA reads as TGTGCCTGGAGGGGGGCGCCGTACAATGAGCAGTTCTTC. It is translated as CAWRGAPYNEQFF.

The CDR3: CASSKAPRTESYEQYV. DNA for the CDR3: TGTGCCAGCAGCAAAGCGCCTCGGACCGAGTCCTACGAGCAGTACGTC. This chain joins TRBV21-1 and TRBJ2-7. TRBV21-1 is shown as a pseudogene. The CDR3 totals 16 residues.

The rearrangement uses TRBV5-1 and TRBJ1-3, with D hard to call. This CDR3 has 17 residues. The germline CDR1 and CDR2 sequences are SGHRS and YFSETQ. V was shortened by 0 bases and J by 0 bases, with 13 bases between the two germline ends. CDR3 amino acids: CASSLGSGTLSGNTIYF. The DNA of the CDR3 is TGCGCCAGCAGCTTGGGATCGGGCACACTCTCTGGAAACACCATATATTTT.

The chain links TRBV19 to TRBJ1-2; a possible D gene is TRBD1 (6 bases). V lost 5 bases, J lost 4 bases, and 14 bases lay in between. This CDR3 is 14 amino acids long. The germline V gene has CDR1 LNHDA and CDR2 SQIVND (reference sequence). This CDR3 reads CASSLPQGIYGYTF. The CDR3 coding sequence is TGTGCCAGTAGTCTCCCCCAGGGGATCTATGGCTACACCTTC.

This chain joins TRBV15 and TRBJ1-6, with TRBD1 as a possible D gene (5 bases). Trimming took 1 base from V and 10 from J, leaving 11 bases between them. The CDR3 extends over 14 amino acids. Germline CDR1 reads LNHNV; CDR2 reads YYDKDF (reference sequence). The CDR3 bases are TGTGCCACCAGCAGAGCGGACAATAGGTCACCCCTCCACTTT. Its translation is CATSRADNRSPLHF.

A few counts support this clone. The genes are TRBV10-1 and TRBJ1-5; TRBD1 might be the D (5 bases). Deletions cut 4 bases from V and 4 bases from J, with 23 bases between. Germline V gene sequence: CDR1 WNHNN, CDR2 SYGVQD (reference sequence). This CDR3 region has 18 residues. The CDR3 region is CASSVTPLGAGWNQPQHF. CDR3 coding DNA: TGCGCCAGCAGTGTGACCCCTCTCGGGGCGGGATGGAATCAGCCCCAGCATTTT.

The chain uses TRBV3-1 (or the pseudogene TRBV3-2) and TRBJ1-5; D unclear. V dropped 5 bases and J dropped 5 bases, with 22 bases sitting between them. The germline V gene has CDR1 LGHDT and CDR2 YNNKEL (reference sequence). The CDR3 is made up of 17 amino acids. CDR3 bases: TGTGCCAGCAGCGGTCATGTCCCATTTTGGCATCATCAGCCCCAGCATTTT. Amino acids: CASSGHVPFWHHQPQHF.

This clone was seen a handful of times. J is TRBJ2-5 and V is TRBV28, with D maybe TRBD1 (8 bases). Trimming cost V 5 bases and J 2 bases, with 15 bases left between them. Germline V gene lookup returns CDR1 MDHEN and CDR2 SYDVKM. This CDR3 region has 15 residues. The CDR3 coding sequence is TGTGCCAGCAGTACGACACAGGGGGGGCAAGAGACCCAGTACTTC. Its translation: CASSTTQGGQETQYF.

V is TRBV24-1 and J is TRBJ2-1, with D uncertain. The germline V gene has CDR1 KGHDR and CDR2 SFDVKD. Trimming stripped 5 bases from V and 0 bases from J, with 10 bases between. This CDR3 has 15 residues. The CDR3 DNA is TGTGCCACCAGTGTTGACGCGAGCTCCTACAATGAGCAGTTCTTC. Translated, it gives CATSVDASSYNEQFF.

This chain connects TRBV5-1 to TRBJ1-2; 8 bases are a match to TRBD1. V lost 0 bases to trimming and J lost 8 bases; unmatched junction nucleotides: 3. The CDR3 covers 13 residues. Germline V gene lookup returns CDR1 SGHRS and CDR2 YFSETQ. The CDR3 region has the DNA TGCGCCAGCAGCTTGGAGACAGGGGAGGGCTACACCTTC. Amino acid sequence: CASSLETGEGYTF.

The chain uses TRBV13 and TRBJ2-2; 9 bases line up with TRBD1. The CDR3 totals 14 residues. Germline loops: CDR1 PRHDT, CDR2 FYEKMQ (reference sequence). J gave up 5 bases and V 5 bases, and 3 bases lay outside the gene matches. CDR3 nucleotide sequence: TGTGCCAGCAGCGACGACAGGGGGACCGGGGAGCTGTTTTTT. It encodes CASSDDRGTGELFF.

This rearrangement joins TRBV10-3 to TRBJ2-1; tentative D call: TRBD2 (6 bases). Trimming removed 10 bases at V and 6 bases at J, with 16 bases between. This CDR3 spans 13 amino acids. Germline CDR1 ENHRY, CDR2 SYGVKD. CDR3 sequence reads: CATPSAQGNEQFF. CDR3 sequence (DNA): TGTGCCACCCCTAGCGCCCAAGGCAATGAGCAGTTCTTC.

V usage is TRBV6-5 and J usage is TRBJ2-1; TRBD1 agrees at 8 bases. V gave up 7 bases and J gave up 8 bases; unmatched junction bases: 7. CDR3 length: 13 amino acids. Germline V gene sequence: CDR1 MNHEY, CDR2 SVGAGI. The CDR3 region has the DNA TGTGCCAGCACAACAGGGGGAAAGGATGAGCAGTTCTTC. Translation gives CASTTGGKDEQFF.

The chain employs TRBV5-4 and TRBJ2-3; D unclear. Trimming stripped 1 base from V and 4 bases from J, with 13 bases between. The CDR3 spans 15 residues. Germline CDR1 is SGHNT and CDR2 is YYREEE (reference sequence). DNA of the CDR3: TGTGCCAGCAGCTTGCGGACCCAAGGAGCAGATACGCAGTATTTT. Translating gives CASSLRTQGADTQYF.

This clone was observed a handful of times. V is TRBV5-6 and J is TRBJ2-2; D might be TRBD1 or TRBD2, each matching 5 bases. In germline, CDR1 is SGHDT, CDR2 YYEEEE. V lost 3 bases to trimming and J lost 1 base, with 13 bases between them. The CDR3 extends over 16 amino acids. As DNA, the CDR3 is TGTGCCAGCAGCTGGACTGGGGCAGGGAACACCGGGGAGCTGTTTTTT. This codes for CASSWTGAGNTGELFF.

This chain uses TRBV7-2 with TRBJ2-5; TRBD1 aligns across 8 bases. V trimming: 0 bases; J trimming: 5 bases; junction bases outside the gene matches: 2. CDR1 is SGHTA, CDR2 FQGNSA, per germline. The CDR3 loop spans 14 amino acids. This CDR3 reads CASSLAHRGETQYF. In DNA, the CDR3 is TGTGCCAGCAGCTTAGCGCACAGGGGGGAGACCCAGTACTTC.

This chain joins TRBV10-3 and TRBJ1-1, with 7 nucleotides matching TRBD1. Germline values: CDR1 ENHRY, CDR2 SYGVKD. The CDR3 runs 15 residues. Trimming at V came to 6 bases and at J to 1 base, leaving 8 bases not matched to a gene. DNA for the CDR3: TGTGCCATCAGGGAGACAGGGCCCCAGAACACTGAAGCTTTCTTT. Its translation is CAIRETGPQNTEAFF.

The V call is TRBV1, the J call TRBJ2-2; the D segment call TRBD2 is taken from the table without a DNA check. TRBV1 counts as a pseudogene. The CDR3 length is 16 residues. The chain's CDR3 is CTSRHGLAGMAGELFF. DNA of the CDR3: TGCACCAGCAGACACGGACTAGCGGGGATGGCCGGGGAGCTGTTTTTT.

The CDR3 sequence is CASSSGRDYSGNTIYF. For the CDR3, the DNA is TGTGCCAGCAGCTCGGGTCGGGATTACTCTGGAAACACCATATATTTT. The V and J genes are TRBV7-8 and TRBJ1-3; D is unclear. Germline CDR1 SGHVS, CDR2 FQNEAQ. The CDR3 is 16 residues long. Deletions cut 4 bases from V and 0 bases from J, with 13 bases between.

This clone was seen more than once but under ten times. Here the CDR3 reads CASSQDASGRTYEQYF. The DNA for the CDR3 is TGTGCCAGCAGCCAAGATGCTAGCGGGAGGACTTACGAGCAGTACTTC. The chain joins TRBV4-2 to TRBJ2-7, with TRBD2 matching 11 bases. The germline CDR1 and CDR2 sequences are LGHNA and YNFKEQ. With 0 bases clipped from V and 4 bases from J, the junction kept 5 bases outside the gene matches. This CDR3 contains 16 residues.

The J gene is TRBJ1-5, the V gene TRBV5-6; D gene uncertain. The V and J ends lost 2 bases and 1 base respectively, with 10 bases between them. CDR1 and CDR2 from the germline V gene are SGHDT and YYEEEE. CDR3 length: 15 amino acids. In DNA form, the CDR3 reads TGTGCCAGCAGCTTAAGGTCCGGGAGCAATCAGCCCCAGCATTTT. Its translation: CASSLRSGSNQPQHF.

In this sample, this clone turned up once. The chain carries TRBV5-1 and TRBJ1-1; D is perhaps TRBD1 (5 bases). This CDR3 contains 14 residues. Germline loops: CDR1 SGHRS, CDR2 YFSETQ. V lost 1 base, J lost 1 base, and 8 bases lay in between. The chain's CDR3 is CASSLRQPNTEAFF. DNA of the CDR3: TGCGCCAGCAGCTTGCGACAGCCGAACACTGAAGCTTTCTTT. The entire variable domain, with the rest obtained from reference TRBV5-1 and TRBJ1-1, is as follows: KAGVTQTPRYLIKTRGQQVTLSCSPISGHRSVSWYQQTPGQGLQFLFEYFSETQRNKGNFPGRFSGRQFSNSRSEMNVSTLELGDSALYLCASSLRQPNTEAFFGQGTRLTVV.

The rearrangement links TRBV19 to TRBJ1-2; 7 bases fit TRBD1. Germline lookup yields CDR1 LNHDA and CDR2 SQIVND (reference sequence). This CDR3 has 14 amino acids. V lost 7 bases, J lost 5 bases, and 10 bases stayed unmatched. The CDR3 reads CASNLQGFLYGYTF. The CDR3 DNA sequence: TGTGCCAGTAATCTACAGGGGTTTCTATATGGCTACACCTTC.

This sequence joins TRBV5-1 and TRBJ1-4; TRBD1 agrees at 9 bases. The CDR3 has 15 residues. V trimming: 1 base; J trimming: 7 bases; junction bases outside the gene matches: 5. Per germline, CDR1 SGHRS and CDR2 YFSETQ. The CDR3 loop is CASSLFGQGSEKLFF. In DNA, the CDR3 is TGCGCCAGCAGCTTGTTTGGACAGGGGTCTGAAAAACTGTTTTTT.

The chain combines TRBV30 with TRBJ2-2; D gene uncertain. This CDR3 is built from 14 residues. The germline V gene encodes CDR1 GTSNPN and CDR2 SVGIG (reference sequence). V gave up 2 bases and J gave up 0 bases, with 7 bases separating them. Here the CDR3 reads CAWSFNSNTGELFF. DNA for the CDR3: TGTGCCTGGAGTTTCAACTCGAACACCGGGGAGCTGTTTTTT.